These T cell receptor beta chains were read from a single sample in a study of T cell changes during pregnancy in multiple sclerosis. Assay: immunoSEQ multiplex PCR; the TCRdb copy retains only in-frame clones and omits some. The sample includes fewer than 50,000 clones, roughly 93% of them seen just once. Source: CD8+ T cells from peripheral blood mononuclear cells, taken in the first trimester of pregnancy. Receptor source: a female donor with multiple sclerosis, enrolled in a pregnancy study. Both conserved end residues are part of each CDR3. The order of the fields is CDR3 protein, CDR3 DNA, V gene, clone size, J gene, D gene. A D gene is named only where the DNA matches it firmly. The size of a clone is reported for some rows only, either as once, few or many, or as a class for expanded clones.

CDR3aa: CASGDRGDYGYTF
CDR3nt: TGTGCTAGTGGGGACAGGGGGGACTATGGCTACACCTTC
v_gene: TRBV12-5
abundance: .
j_gene: TRBJ1-2
d_gene: TRBD1

CDR3aa: CASSVVSSGVTGELFF
CDR3nt: TGTGCCAGCAGCGTAGTGTCTAGCGGGGTCACCGGGGAGCTGTTTTTT
v_gene: TRBV9
abundance: .
j_gene: TRBJ2-2
d_gene: TRBD2

CDR3aa: CASSHGTGPSEQYF
CDR3nt: TGCGCCAGCAGCCATGGGACAGGCCCGTCCGAGCAGTACTTC
v_gene: TRBV4-1
abundance: .
j_gene: TRBJ2-7
d_gene: TRBD1

CDR3aa: CASSLEHEETQYF
CDR3nt: TGTGCCAGCAGCCTAGAGCATGAGGAGACCCAGTACTTC
v_gene: TRBV6-1
abundance: .
j_gene: TRBJ2-5
d_gene: .

CDR3aa: CASSLSAGNYEQYF
CDR3nt: TGTGCCAGCAGCCTCTCAGCGGGAAACTACGAGCAGTACTTC
v_gene: TRBV5-5
abundance: .
j_gene: TRBJ2-7
d_gene: TRBD2

CDR3aa: CASSDRGYYEQYF
CDR3nt: TGTGCCAGCAGTGATCGGGGTTACTACGAGCAGTACTTC
v_gene: TRBV6-1
abundance: .
j_gene: TRBJ2-7
d_gene: .

CDR3aa: CASSPWTATNEKLFF
CDR3nt: TGCGCCAGCAGCCCCTGGACAGCAACTAATGAAAAACTGTTTTTT
v_gene: TRBV5-1
abundance: .
j_gene: TRBJ1-4
d_gene: .

CDR3aa: CASSYRYEQYF
CDR3nt: TGTGCCAGCAGCTATAGATACGAGCAGTACTTC
v_gene: TRBV13
abundance: .
j_gene: TRBJ2-7
d_gene: .

CDR3aa: CASRLGTGTEAFF
CDR3nt: TGTGCCAGCAGACTAGGGACAGGAACTGAAGCTTTCTTT
v_gene: TRBV27
abundance: .
j_gene: TRBJ1-1
d_gene: TRBD1

CDR3aa: CASSPWPPGVNNEKLFF
CDR3nt: TGTGCCAGCAGCCCCTGGCCCCCAGGGGTAAATAATGAAAAACTGTTTTTT
v_gene: TRBV27
abundance: .
j_gene: TRBJ1-4
d_gene: .

CDR3aa: CASSLTSGGTDTQYF
CDR3nt: TGTGCCAGCAGCCTGACTAGCGGGGGCACAGATACGCAGTATTTT
v_gene: TRBV7-3
abundance: .
j_gene: TRBJ2-3
d_gene: TRBD2

CDR3aa: CASSLGRLAVYNEQFF
CDR3nt: TGTGCCAGCAGTTTGGGACGACTAGCGGTATACAATGAGCAGTTCTTC
v_gene: TRBV28
abundance: .
j_gene: TRBJ2-1
d_gene: TRBD2

CDR3aa: CASSRTGENSYEQFF
CDR3nt: TGTGCCAGCTCCCGGACGGGGGAGAATAGCTATGAGCAGTTCTTC
v_gene: TRBV18
abundance: .
j_gene: TRBJ2-1
d_gene: .

CDR3aa: CASSGGLASPAGEQYF
CDR3nt: TGTGCCAGCAGTGGGGGACTAGCGTCTCCTGCGGGGGAGCAGTACTTC
v_gene: TRBV27
abundance: .
j_gene: TRBJ2-7
d_gene: TRBD2

CDR3aa: CASSREGRYEQYF
CDR3nt: TGTGCCAGCAGTCGAGAGGGCAGGTACGAGCAGTACTTC
v_gene: TRBV13
abundance: .
j_gene: TRBJ2-7
d_gene: .

CDR3aa: CASTGITDTQYF
CDR3nt: TGTGCCAGCACAGGGATCACAGATACGCAGTATTTT
v_gene: TRBV7-9
abundance: .
j_gene: TRBJ2-3
d_gene: .

CDR3aa: CASSRDLRDTIYF
CDR3nt: TGTGCCAGCAGCCGAGATCTTAGAGACACCATATATTTT
v_gene: TRBV7-8
abundance: .
j_gene: TRBJ1-3
d_gene: .

CDR3aa: CASRPTGNTEAFF
CDR3nt: TGTGCCAGCAGACCCACAGGGAACACTGAAGCTTTCTTT
v_gene: TRBV27
abundance: .
j_gene: TRBJ1-1
d_gene: .

CDR3aa: CASRPGGGGANVLTF
CDR3nt: TGTGCCAGCAGACCAGGGGGCGGTGGGGCCAACGTCCTGACTTTC
v_gene: TRBV7-9
abundance: .
j_gene: TRBJ2-6
d_gene: TRBD1

CDR3aa: CASNSGGYTDTQYF
CDR3nt: TGTGCCAGCAATTCAGGGGGCTATACAGATACGCAGTATTTT
v_gene: TRBV27
abundance: .
j_gene: TRBJ2-3
d_gene: TRBD1

CDR3aa: CASSQRGWVNTEAFF
CDR3nt: TGTGCCAGCAGCCAGCGGGGTTGGGTGAACACTGAAGCTTTCTTT
v_gene: TRBV14
abundance: .
j_gene: TRBJ1-1
d_gene: .

CDR3aa: CAWSPAYEQYF
CDR3nt: TGTGCCTGGAGCCCCGCCTACGAGCAGTACTTC
v_gene: TRBV30
abundance: .
j_gene: TRBJ2-7
d_gene: .

CDR3aa: CASPTGADTQYF
CDR3nt: TGTGCCAGCCCGACAGGGGCAGATACGCAGTATTTT
v_gene: TRBV2
abundance: .
j_gene: TRBJ2-3
d_gene: TRBD1

CDR3aa: CASYPRGGSDTGELFF
CDR3nt: TGTGCCAGCTATCCACGGGGGGGATCGGACACCGGGGAGCTGTTTTTT
v_gene: TRBV27
abundance: .
j_gene: TRBJ2-2
d_gene: TRBD2

CDR3aa: CASRLGGYSNQPQHF
CDR3nt: TGTGCAAGTCGCTTAGGAGGGTATAGCAATCAGCCCCAGCATTTT
v_gene: TRBV12-2
abundance: .
j_gene: TRBJ1-5
d_gene: .

CDR3aa: CASSEASGDSNQPQHF
CDR3nt: TGTGCCAGCAGTGAAGCGTCAGGGGACAGCAATCAGCCCCAGCATTTT
v_gene: TRBV2
abundance: .
j_gene: TRBJ1-5
d_gene: .

CDR3aa: CASTLDITYEQYF
CDR3nt: TGTGCCAGCACCTTGGACATCACCTACGAGCAGTACTTC
v_gene: TRBV6-1
abundance: once
j_gene: TRBJ2-7
d_gene: .

CDR3aa: CASSPVSSGNEQFF
CDR3nt: TGTGCCAGCAGCCCCGTTAGTTCCGGGAATGAGCAGTTCTTC
v_gene: TRBV6-5
abundance: once
j_gene: TRBJ2-1
d_gene: .